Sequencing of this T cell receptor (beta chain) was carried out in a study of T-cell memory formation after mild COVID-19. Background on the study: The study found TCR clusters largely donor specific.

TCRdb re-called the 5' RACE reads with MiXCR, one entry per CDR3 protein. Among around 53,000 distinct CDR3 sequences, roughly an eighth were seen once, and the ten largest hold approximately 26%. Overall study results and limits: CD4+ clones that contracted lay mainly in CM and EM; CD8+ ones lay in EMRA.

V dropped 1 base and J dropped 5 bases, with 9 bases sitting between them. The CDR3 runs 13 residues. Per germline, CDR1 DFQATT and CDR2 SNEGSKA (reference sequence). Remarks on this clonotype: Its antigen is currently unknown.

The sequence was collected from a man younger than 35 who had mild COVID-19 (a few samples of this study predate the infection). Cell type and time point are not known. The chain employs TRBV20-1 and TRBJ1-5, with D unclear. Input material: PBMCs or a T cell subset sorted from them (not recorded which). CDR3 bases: TGCAGTGCTAGAGCAGATTTCGATCAGCCCCAGCATTTT. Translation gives CSARADFDQPQHF.